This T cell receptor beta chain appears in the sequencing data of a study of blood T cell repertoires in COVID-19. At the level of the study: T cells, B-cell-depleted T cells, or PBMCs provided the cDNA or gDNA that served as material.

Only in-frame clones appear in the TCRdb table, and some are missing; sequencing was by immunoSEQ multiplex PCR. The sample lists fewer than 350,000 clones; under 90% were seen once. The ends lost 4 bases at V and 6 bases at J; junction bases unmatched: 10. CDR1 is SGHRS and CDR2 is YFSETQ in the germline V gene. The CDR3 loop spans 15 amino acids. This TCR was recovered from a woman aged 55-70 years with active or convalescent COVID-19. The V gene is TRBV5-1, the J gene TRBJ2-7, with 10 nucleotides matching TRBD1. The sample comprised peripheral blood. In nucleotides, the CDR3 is TGCGCCAGCAGCAACCCGGGACAGGGGCGAGGCGAGCAGTACTTC. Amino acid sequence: CASSNPGQGRGEQYF.